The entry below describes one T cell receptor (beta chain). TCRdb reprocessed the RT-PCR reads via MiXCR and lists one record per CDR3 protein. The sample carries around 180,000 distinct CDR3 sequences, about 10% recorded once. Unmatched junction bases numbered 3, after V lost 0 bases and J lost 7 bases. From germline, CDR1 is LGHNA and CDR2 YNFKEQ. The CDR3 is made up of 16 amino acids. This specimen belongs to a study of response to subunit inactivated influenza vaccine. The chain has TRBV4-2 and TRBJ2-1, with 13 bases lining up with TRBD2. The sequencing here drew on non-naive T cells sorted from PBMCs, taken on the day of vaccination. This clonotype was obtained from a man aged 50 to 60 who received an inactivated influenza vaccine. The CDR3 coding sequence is TGTGCCAGCAGCCAAGAGGGACTAGCGGGGAGAAATGAGCAGTTCTTC. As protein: CASSQEGLAGRNEQFF.